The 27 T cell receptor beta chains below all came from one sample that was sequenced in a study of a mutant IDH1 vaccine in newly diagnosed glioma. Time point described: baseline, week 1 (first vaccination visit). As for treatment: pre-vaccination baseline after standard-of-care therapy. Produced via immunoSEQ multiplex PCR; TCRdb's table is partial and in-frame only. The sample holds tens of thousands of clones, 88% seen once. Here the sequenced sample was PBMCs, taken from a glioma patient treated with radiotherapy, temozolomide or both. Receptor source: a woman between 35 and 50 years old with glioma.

CDR3 region: CASSEQGQGFEQYF. The CDR3 DNA reads TGCGCCAGCAGTGAGCAGGGACAGGGGTTCGAGCAGTACTTC. The V and J genes are TRBV10-2 and TRBJ2-7; 10 bases fit TRBD1. The CDR3 extends over 14 amino acids. Trimming cost V 2 bases and J 6 bases; bases outside gene matches: 4. Germline values: CDR1 WSHSY, CDR2 SAAADI.

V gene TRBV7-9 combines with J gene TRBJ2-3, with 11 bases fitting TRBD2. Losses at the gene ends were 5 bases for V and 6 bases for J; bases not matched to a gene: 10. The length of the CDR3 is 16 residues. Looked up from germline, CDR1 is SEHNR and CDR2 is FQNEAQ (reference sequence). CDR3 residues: CASSISGRAPGDTQYF. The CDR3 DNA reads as TGTGCCAGCAGCATTAGCGGGAGGGCCCCTGGGGATACGCAGTATTTT.

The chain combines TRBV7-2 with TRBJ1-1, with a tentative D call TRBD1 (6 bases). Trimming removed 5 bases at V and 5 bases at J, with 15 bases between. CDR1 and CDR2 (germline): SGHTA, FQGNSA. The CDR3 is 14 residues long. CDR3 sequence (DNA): TGTGCCAGCAGCCGTGGACAGAAGAGAACTGAAGCTTTCTTT. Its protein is CASSRGQKRTEAFF.

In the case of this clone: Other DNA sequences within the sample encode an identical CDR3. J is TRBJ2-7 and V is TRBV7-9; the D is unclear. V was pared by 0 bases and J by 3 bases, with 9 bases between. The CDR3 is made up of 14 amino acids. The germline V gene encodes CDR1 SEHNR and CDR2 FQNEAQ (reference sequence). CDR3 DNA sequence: TGTGCCAGCAGCTTAGCGGGGTTAAGCTACGAGCAGTACTTC. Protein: CASSLAGLSYEQYF.

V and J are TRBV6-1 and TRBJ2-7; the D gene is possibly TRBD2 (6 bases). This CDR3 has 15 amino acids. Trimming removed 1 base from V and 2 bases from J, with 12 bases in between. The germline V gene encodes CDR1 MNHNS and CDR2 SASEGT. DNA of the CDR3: TGTGCCAGCAGTGAAGTTGCGGGGTCCCCCTACGAGCAGTACTTC. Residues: CASSEVAGSPYEQYF.

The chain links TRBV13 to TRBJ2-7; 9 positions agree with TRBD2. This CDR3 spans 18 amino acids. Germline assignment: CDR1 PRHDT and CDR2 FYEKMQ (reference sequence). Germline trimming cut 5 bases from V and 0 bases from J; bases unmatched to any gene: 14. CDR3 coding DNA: TGTGCCAGCAGCCCAGGCCTCAATAGCGGGAGATTCTCCTACGAGCAGTACTTC. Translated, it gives CASSPGLNSGRFSYEQYF.

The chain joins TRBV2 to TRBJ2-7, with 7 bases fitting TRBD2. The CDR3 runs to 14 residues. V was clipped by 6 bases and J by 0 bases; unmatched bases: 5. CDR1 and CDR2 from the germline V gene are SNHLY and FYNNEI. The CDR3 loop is CASRFPGGSYEQYF. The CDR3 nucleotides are TGTGCCAGCAGGTTTCCGGGAGGCTCCTACGAGCAGTACTTC.

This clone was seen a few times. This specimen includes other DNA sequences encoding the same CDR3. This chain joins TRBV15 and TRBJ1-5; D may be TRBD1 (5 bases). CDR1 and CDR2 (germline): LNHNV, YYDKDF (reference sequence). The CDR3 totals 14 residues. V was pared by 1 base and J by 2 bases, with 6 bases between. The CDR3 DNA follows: TGTGCCACCAGCAGAGGGGGGGGCAATCAGCCCCAGCATTTT. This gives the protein CATSRGGGNQPQHF.

The CDR3 reads CATARLGDRGHEQYF. As DNA, the CDR3 is TGTGCCACCGCCCGACTCGGGGACAGGGGCCACGAGCAGTACTTC. This rearrangement joins TRBV27 to TRBJ2-7; 10 nucleotides agree with TRBD1. After removal of 10 bases from V and 5 bases from J, the junction contained 14 bases not matched to a gene. There are 15 residues in the CDR3. CDR1 is MNHEY, CDR2 SMNVEV, per germline (reference sequence).

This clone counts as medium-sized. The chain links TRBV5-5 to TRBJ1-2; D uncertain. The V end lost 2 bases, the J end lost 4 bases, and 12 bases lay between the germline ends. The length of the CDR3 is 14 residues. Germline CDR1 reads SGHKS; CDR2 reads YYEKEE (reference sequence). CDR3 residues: CASSFHTGIYGYTF. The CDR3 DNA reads TGTGCCAGCAGCTTTCATACGGGTATCTATGGCTACACCTTC.

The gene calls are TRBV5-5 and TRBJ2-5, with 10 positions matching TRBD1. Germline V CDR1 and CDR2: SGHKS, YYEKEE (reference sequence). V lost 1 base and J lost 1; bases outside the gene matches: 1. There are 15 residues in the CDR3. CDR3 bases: TGTGCCAGCAGCTTGAGGACAGGGGGCCAAGAGACCCAGTACTTC. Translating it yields CASSLRTGGQETQYF.

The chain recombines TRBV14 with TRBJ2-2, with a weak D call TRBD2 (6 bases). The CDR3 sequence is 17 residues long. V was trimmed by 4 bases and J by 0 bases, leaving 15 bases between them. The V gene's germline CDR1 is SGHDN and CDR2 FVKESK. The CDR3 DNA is TGTGCCAGCAGCCGAGGGAGGTTTTCTACGAACACCGGGGAGCTGTTTTTT. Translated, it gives CASSRGRFSTNTGELFF.

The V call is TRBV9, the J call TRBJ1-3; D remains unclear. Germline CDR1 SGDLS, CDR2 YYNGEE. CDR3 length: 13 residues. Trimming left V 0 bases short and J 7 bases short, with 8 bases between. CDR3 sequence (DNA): TGTGCCAGCAGCGTAGATGCATACAACACCATATATTTT. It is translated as CASSVDAYNTIYF.

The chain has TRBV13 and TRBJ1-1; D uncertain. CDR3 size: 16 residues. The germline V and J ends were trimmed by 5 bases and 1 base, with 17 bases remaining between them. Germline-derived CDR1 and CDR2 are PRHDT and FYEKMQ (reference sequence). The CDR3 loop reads CASSLHRERQNTEAFF. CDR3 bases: TGTGCCAGCAGCCTCCACAGAGAACGGCAGAACACTGAAGCTTTCTTT. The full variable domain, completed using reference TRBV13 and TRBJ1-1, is AAGVIQSPRHLIKEKRETATLKCYPIPRHDTVYWYQQGPGQDPQFLISFYEKMQSDKGSIPDRFSAQQFSDYHSELNMSSLELGDSALYFCASSLHRERQNTEAFFGQGTRLTVV.

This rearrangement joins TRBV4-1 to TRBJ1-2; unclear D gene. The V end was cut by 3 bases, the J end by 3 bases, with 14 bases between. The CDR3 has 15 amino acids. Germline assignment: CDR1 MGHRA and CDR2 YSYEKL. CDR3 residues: CASSHRYSRDYGYTF. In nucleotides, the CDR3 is TGCGCCAGCAGCCACAGGTACAGCCGGGACTATGGCTACACCTTC.

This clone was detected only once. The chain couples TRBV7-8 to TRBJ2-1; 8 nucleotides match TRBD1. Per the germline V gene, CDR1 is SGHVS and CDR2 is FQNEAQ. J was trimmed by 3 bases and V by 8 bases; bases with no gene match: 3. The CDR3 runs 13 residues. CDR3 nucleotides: TGTGCCAGCCATGACAGGGGCTACAATGAGCAGTTCTTC. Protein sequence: CASHDRGYNEQFF.

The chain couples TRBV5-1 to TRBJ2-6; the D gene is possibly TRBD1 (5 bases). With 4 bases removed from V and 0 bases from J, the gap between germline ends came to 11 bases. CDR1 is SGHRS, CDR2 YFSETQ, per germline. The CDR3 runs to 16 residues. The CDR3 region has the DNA TGCGCCAGCAGCCTACTGACAGACTCTGGGGCCAACGTCCTGACTTTC. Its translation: CASSLLTDSGANVLTF. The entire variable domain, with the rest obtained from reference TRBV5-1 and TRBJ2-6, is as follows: KAGVTQTPRYLIKTRGQQVTLSCSPISGHRSVSWYQQTPGQGLQFLFEYFSETQRNKGNFPGRFSGRQFSNSRSEMNVSTLELGDSALYLCASSLLTDSGANVLTFGAGSRLTVL.

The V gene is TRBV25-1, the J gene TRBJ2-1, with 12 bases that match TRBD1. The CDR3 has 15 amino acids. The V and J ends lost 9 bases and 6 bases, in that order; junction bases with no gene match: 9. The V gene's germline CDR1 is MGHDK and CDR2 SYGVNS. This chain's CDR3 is CASAAGTGGSNEQFF. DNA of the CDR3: TGTGCCAGTGCCGCCGGGACAGGGGGCTCCAATGAGCAGTTCTTC.

The CDR3 here is CSGGQGAGETQYF. The CDR3 region has the DNA TGCAGCGGCGGACAGGGGGCAGGGGAGACCCAGTACTTC. This chain uses TRBV29-1 with TRBJ2-5; 11 bases fit TRBD1. Germline CDR1 reads SQVTM; CDR2 reads ANQGSEA. CDR3 length equals 13 residues. The J segment lost 5 bases and the V segment lost 7 bases, leaving 6 bases of the junction unmatched.

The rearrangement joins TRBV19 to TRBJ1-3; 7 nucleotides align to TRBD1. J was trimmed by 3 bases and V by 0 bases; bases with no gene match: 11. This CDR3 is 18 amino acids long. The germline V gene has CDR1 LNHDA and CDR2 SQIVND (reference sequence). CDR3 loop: CASSIEGGQVLIGNTIYF. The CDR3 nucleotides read TGTGCCAGTAGTATAGAGGGAGGACAGGTCCTCATTGGAAACACCATATATTTT.

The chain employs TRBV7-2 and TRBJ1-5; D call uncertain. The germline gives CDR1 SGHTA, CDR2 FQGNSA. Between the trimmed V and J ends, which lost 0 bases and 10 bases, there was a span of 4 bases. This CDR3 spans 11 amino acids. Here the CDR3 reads CASSLAGPQHF. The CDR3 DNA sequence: TGTGCCAGCAGCTTAGCTGGCCCCCAGCATTTT.

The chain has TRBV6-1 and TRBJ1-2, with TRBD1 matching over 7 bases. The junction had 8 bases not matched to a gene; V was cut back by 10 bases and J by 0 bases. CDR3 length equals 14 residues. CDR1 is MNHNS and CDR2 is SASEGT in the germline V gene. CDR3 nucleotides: TGTGCCACCCTTCCAGGGGGAGCTAACTATGGCTACACCTTC. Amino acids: CATLPGGANYGYTF.

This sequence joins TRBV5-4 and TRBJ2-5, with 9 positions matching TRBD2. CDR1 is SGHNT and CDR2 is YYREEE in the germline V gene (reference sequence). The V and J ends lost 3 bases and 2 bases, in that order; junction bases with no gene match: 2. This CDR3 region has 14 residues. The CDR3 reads CASSSSGGQETQYF. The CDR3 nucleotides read TGTGCCAGCAGCTCCAGCGGGGGGCAAGAGACCCAGTACTTC. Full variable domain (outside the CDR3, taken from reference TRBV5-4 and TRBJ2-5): ETGVTQSPTHLIKTRGQQVTLRCSSQSGHNTVSWYQQALGQGPQFIFQYYREEENGRGNFPPRFSGLQFPNYSSELNVNALELDDSALYLCASSSSGGQETQYFGPGTRLLVL.

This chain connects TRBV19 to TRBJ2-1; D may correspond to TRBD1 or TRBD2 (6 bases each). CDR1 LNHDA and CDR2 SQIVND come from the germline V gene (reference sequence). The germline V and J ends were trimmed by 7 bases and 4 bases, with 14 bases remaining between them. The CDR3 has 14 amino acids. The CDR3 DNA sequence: TGTGCCAGTACAGAGGGGGGAAAGTACAATGAGCAGTTCTTC. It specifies CASTEGGKYNEQFF.

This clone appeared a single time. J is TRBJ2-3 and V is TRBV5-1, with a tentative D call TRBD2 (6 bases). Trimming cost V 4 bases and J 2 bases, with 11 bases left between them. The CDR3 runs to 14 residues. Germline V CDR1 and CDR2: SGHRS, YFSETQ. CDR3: CASSPRDSTDTQYF. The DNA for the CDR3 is TGCGCCAGCAGCCCCCGGGACTCCACAGATACGCAGTATTTT.

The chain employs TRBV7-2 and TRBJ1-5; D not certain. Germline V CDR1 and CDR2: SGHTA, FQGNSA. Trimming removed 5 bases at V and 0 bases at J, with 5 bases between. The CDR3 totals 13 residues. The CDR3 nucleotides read TGTGCCAGCAGCGCGAGTAGCAATCAGCCCCAGCATTTT. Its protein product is CASSASSNQPQHF. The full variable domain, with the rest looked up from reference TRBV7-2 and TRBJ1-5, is GAGVSQSPSNKVTEKGKDVELRCDPISGHTALYWYRQSLGQGLEFLIYFQGNSAPDKSGLPSDRFSAERTGGSVSTLTIQRTQQEDSAVYLCASSASSNQPQHFGDGTRLSIL.

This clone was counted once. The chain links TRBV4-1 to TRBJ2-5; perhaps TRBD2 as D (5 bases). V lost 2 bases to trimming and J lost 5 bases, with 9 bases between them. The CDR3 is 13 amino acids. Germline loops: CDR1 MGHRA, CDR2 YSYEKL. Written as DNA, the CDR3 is TGCGCCAGCAGCCAATTCCAGCGGGAGACCCAGTACTTC. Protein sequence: CASSQFQRETQYF.